This T cell receptor (beta chain) came from a study of blood T cell repertoires in COVID-19. Study-level information: COVID-19 samples, acute and convalescent, were from the United States, Italy and Spain. The analysed material was cDNA or gDNA that came from T cells, B-cell-depleted T cells, or PBMCs.

In the authors' methods: By means of reference gene primer amplification, nucleated cell counts were estimated. Libraries were prepared by immunoSEQ multiplex PCR; TCRdb keeps only in-frame clonotypes and omits some of them. V and J calls and clone size come straight from that table; D and trimming were deduced from the DNA. The sample yields some 220,000 clones, around 80% seen once. The CDR3 sequence is 15 residues long. Germline values: CDR1 MGHDK, CDR2 SYGVNS. V was pared by 2 bases and J by 3 bases, with 6 bases of the junction left unmatched. Sequenced: peripheral blood. This rearrangement joins TRBV25-1 to TRBJ1-1; TRBD1 aligns across 7 bases. The TCR originated in a woman aged 55-69 years who had recovered from COVID-19. The CDR3 is CASSEENRGYTEAFF. The CDR3 DNA sequence: TGTGCCAGCAGTGAAGAGAACAGGGGTTACACTGAAGCTTTCTTT.